The 6 T cell receptor beta chains listed next were all sequenced from one sample in a study of lymphopenia after photon versus proton radiotherapy. Generated by immunoSEQ multiplex PCR, the TCRdb table keeps only in-frame clones and is missing some. This sample carries 35,000 to 45,000 clones, 85% to 90% of them seen once, and the ten largest clones take under 3.5%. The material sequenced was peripheral blood, taken from a patient treated with photon-based radiotherapy. These receptors originate from a man aged 50-59 years with gastric cancer.

The V call is TRBV5-4, the J call TRBJ2-1; D remains ambiguous. V was shortened by 5 bases and J by 4 bases, with 10 bases between the two germline ends. The CDR3 runs 13 residues. Germline CDR1 is SGHNT and CDR2 is YYREEE (reference sequence). The CDR3 nucleotides read TGTGCCAGCAGTAGACTGACTTACAATGAGCAGTTCTTC. It translates to CASSRLTYNEQFF.

The chain is built from TRBV18 and TRBJ1-1; D is unclear. Trimming removed 5 bases from V and 4 bases from J, with 17 bases in between. CDR1 is KGHSH and CDR2 is LQKENI in the germline V gene. The CDR3 extends over 15 amino acids. CDR3 sequence (DNA): TGTGCCAGCTCAAGTGACATGGCAGTGGGCACTGAAGCTTTCTTT. Amino acid sequence: CASSSDMAVGTEAFF.

This clone was recorded only once. This chain links TRBV11-2 with TRBJ1-4; 12 bases are a match to TRBD1. This CDR3 comprises 17 residues. The V gene's germline CDR1 is SGHAT and CDR2 FQNNGV. Germline trimming cut 4 bases from V and 6 bases from J; bases unmatched to any gene: 9. In DNA, the CDR3 is TGTGCCAGCAGCTACTCCGGGACAGGGGGCGGGTATGAAAAACTGTTTTTT. Translating gives CASSYSGTGGGYEKLFF.

The V gene is TRBV5-6, the J gene TRBJ2-7; 8 bases are shared with TRBD1. The CDR3 totals 16 residues. After removal of 0 bases from V and 4 bases from J, the junction contained 9 bases not matched to a gene. CDR1 SGHDT and CDR2 YYEEEE come from the germline V gene. The DNA of the CDR3 is TGTGCCAGCAGCTTGGGTGCCGGACAGGGAATTTACGAGCAGTACTTC. Translation gives CASSLGAGQGIYEQYF.

J is TRBJ2-3 and V is TRBV5-5; the match to TRBD1 covers 8 bases. V was clipped by 2 bases and J by 3 bases; unmatched bases: 2. CDR3 length equals 14 residues. The germline gives CDR1 SGHKS, CDR2 YYEKEE (reference sequence). DNA of the CDR3: TGTGCCAGCAGCTTCCAGGGGGCAACAGATACGCAGTATTTT. Protein: CASSFQGATDTQYF.

This chain links TRBV5-5 with TRBJ2-7, with TRBD1 as a possible D gene (6 bases). The CDR3 loop spans 13 amino acids. V was trimmed by 1 base and J by 4 bases, leaving 9 bases between them. The germline V gene has CDR1 SGHKS and CDR2 YYEKEE (reference sequence). The CDR3 protein is CASSLTGTYEQYF. As DNA, the CDR3 is TGTGCCAGCAGCTTGACCGGGACATACGAGCAGTACTTC.